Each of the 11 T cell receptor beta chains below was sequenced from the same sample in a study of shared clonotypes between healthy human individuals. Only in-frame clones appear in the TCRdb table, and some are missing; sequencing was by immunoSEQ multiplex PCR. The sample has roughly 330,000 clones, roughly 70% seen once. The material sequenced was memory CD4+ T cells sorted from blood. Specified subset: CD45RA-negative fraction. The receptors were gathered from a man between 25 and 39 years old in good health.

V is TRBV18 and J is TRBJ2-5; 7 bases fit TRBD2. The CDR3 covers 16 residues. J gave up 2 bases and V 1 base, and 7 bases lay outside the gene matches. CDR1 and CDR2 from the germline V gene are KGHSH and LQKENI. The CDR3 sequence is CASSPLRESKQETQYF. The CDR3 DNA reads TGTGCCAGCTCACCACTGCGGGAGAGTAAACAAGAGACCCAGTACTTC.

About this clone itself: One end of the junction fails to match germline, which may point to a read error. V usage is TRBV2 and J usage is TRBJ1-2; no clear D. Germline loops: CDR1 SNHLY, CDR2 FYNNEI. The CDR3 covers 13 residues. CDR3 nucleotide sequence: TGTGCCAGCAGTGAAGCGCTTGGCGCCGATCCAAGCTTC. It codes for CASSEALGADPSF.

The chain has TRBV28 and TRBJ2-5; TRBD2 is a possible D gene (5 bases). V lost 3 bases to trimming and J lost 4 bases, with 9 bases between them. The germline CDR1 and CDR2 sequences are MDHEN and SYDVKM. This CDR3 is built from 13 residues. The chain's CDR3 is CASSFSGRETQYF. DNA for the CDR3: TGTGCCAGCAGTTTTTCGGGAAGAGAGACCCAGTACTTC.

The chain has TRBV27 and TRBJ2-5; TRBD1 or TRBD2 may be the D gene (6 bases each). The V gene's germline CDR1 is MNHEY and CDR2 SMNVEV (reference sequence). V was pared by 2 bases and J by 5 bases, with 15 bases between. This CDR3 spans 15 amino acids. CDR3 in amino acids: CASSLAGGPRETQYF. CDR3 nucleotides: TGTGCCAGCAGTTTAGCCGGGGGCCCAAGGGAGACCCAGTACTTC.

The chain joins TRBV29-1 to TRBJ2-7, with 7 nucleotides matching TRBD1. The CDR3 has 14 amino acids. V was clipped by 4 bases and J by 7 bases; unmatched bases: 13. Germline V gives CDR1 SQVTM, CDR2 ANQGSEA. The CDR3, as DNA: TGCAGCGTTGTGCGACAGGGCTTGGTGTGGGAGCAGTACTTC. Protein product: CSVVRQGLVWEQYF.

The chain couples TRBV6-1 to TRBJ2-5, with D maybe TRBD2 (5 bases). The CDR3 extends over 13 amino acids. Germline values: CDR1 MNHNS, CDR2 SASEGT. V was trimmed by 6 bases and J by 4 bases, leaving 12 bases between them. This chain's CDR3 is CASSAGPAETQYF. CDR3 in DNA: TGTGCCAGCAGCGCGGGCCCGGCAGAGACCCAGTACTTC.

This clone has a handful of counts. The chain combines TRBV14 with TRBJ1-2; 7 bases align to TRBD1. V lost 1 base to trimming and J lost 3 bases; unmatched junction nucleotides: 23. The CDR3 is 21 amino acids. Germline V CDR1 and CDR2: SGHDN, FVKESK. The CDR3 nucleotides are TGTGCCAGCAGCCAAGGGGCCCAAGGAGCGTCGACAGGGATCGGGTACTATGGCTACACCTTC. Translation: CASSQGAQGASTGIGYYGYTF.

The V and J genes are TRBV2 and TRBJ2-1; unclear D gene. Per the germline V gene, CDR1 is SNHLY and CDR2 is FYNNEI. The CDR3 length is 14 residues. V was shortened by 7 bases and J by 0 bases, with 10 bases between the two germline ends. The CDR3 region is CASIVMPSYNEQFF. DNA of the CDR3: TGTGCCAGCATCGTGATGCCCTCCTACAATGAGCAGTTCTTC.

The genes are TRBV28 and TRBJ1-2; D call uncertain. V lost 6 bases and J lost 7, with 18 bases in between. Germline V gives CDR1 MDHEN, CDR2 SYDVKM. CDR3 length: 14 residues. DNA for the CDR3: TGTGCCAGCAGAAGCTTACCTATGGTGATTGGCTACACCTTC. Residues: CASRSLPMVIGYTF.

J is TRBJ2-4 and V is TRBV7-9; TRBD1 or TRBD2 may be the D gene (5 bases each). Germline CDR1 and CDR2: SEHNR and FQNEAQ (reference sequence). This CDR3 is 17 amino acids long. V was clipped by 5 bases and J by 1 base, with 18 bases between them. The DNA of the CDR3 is TGTGCCAGCAGCCCCTTCGTTACGGGGCTCGCCAAAAACATTCAGTACTTC. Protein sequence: CASSPFVTGLAKNIQYF.

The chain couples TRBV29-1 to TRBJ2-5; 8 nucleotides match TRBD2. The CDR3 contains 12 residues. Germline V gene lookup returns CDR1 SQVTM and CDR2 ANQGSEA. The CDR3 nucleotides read TGCGTCTGGAGCGGGGGCCAAGAGACCCAGTACTTC. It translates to CVWSGGQETQYF.